These T cell receptor beta chains were read from a single sample in a study of blood T cell repertoires in COVID-19. The repertoire was sequenced with immunoSEQ multiplex PCR; TCRdb's copy has only in-frame clones and lacks some. The sample contains more than 60,000 clones, around 89% of which appear only once. The sample consisted of peripheral blood. These receptors originate from a man aged 50 to 60 with acute or convalescent COVID-19. CDR3s include the opening cysteine and the closing phenylalanine or tryptophan.

>TRBV6-5|TRBJ2-3
CASTRRAGRTDTQYF
>TRBV5-5|TRBJ2-1
CASSLEGQRYNEQFF
>TRBV6-1|TRBJ2-7
CASSERAGVRSHYEQYF
>TRBV2|TRBJ2-5
CASSSGGAYQETQYF
>TRBV6-5|TRBJ1-5
CASSLYGQPQHF
>TRBV5-4|TRBJ2-3
CASSGGQGADTQYF
>TRBV12-3/TRBV12-4|TRBJ1-4
CASSPSRMGKLFF
>TRBV7-6|TRBJ2-1
CASSLNLHRGSYNEQFF
>TRBV5-6|TRBJ2-3
CASSFGTSGGTDTQYF
>TRBV10-2|TRBJ2-4
CASSDPGPAIQYF
>TRBV5-4|TRBJ2-5
CASSLNGSPETQYF
>TRBV7-8|TRBJ2-5
CASSSQTGGSEKETQYF
>TRBV2|TRBJ1-1
CASMQGDRATEAFF
>TRBV7-2|TRBJ1-2
CASTWSEGNSYGYTF
>TRBV19|TRBJ1-2
CASSMGARGYTF
>TRBV5-5|TRBJ2-5
CASSPGTRRETQYF
>TRBV24-1|TRBJ2-2
CATSDSRGRGRTGELFF
>TRBV7-2|TRBJ2-3
CASSSQGYGTDTQYF
>TRBV5-6|TRBJ2-3
CASSRSLAGGRGTQYF
>TRBV5-1|TRBJ1-1
CASSLDSYEAFF
>TRBV2|TRBJ2-7
CASSEGYSSDTYEQYF
>TRBV18|TRBJ2-7
CASSPGPDEQYF
>TRBV5-4|TRBJ1-4
CASSPQETNEKLFF
>TRBV7-9|TRBJ2-2
CASSLGPSGNTGELFF
>TRBV4-1|TRBJ2-7
CASSHGLYYEQYF
>TRBV9|TRBJ2-3
CASSQRLAGVPDTQYF
>TRBV6-6|TRBJ1-5
CASSYLDRDQPQHF
>TRBV5-8|TRBJ1-2
CASSLASHYGYTF
>TRBV6-6|TRBJ2-1
CASTGLAVSWGQFF
>TRBV6-5|TRBJ2-7
CASRTSVSSYEQYF
>TRBV5-1|TRBJ1-1
CASSTMDRVGEAFF
>TRBV4-3|TRBJ2-7
CASSQDTGGRYEQYF
>TRBV12-3/TRBV12-4|TRBJ1-1
CASSLFSYNEAFF
>TRBV6-2/TRBV6-3|TRBJ2-1
CASSKTSGGWVF
>TRBV7-9|TRBJ1-2
CASSALGGGASGYTF
>TRBV2|TRBJ1-1
CASSGAIVTRGTEAFF
>TRBV12-5|TRBJ2-7
CASGLRSGGESYEQYF
>TRBV5-8|TRBJ2-7
CASSLGLAVSYEQYF
>TRBV5-1|TRBJ1-1
CASSLAPETEAFF
>TRBV11-3|TRBJ2-7
CASRAGTGSNEQYF
>TRBV18|TRBJ2-3
CASSPGTSGHTQYF
>TRBV12-3/TRBV12-4|TRBJ2-5
CASSLRGETQYF
>TRBV30|TRBJ2-3
CAYRDRGTDTQYF
>TRBV5-1|TRBJ1-2
CASSSAGGDGYTF
>TRBV9|TRBJ2-3
CASSVVGSADTQYF